The 18 T cell receptor beta chains listed next were all sequenced from one sample in a study of cytomegalovirus exposure and HLA in healthy donors. Both 60 Vbeta primers and 13 Jbeta primers went into the PCR. The protocol was immunoSEQ multiplex PCR, while the TCRdb copy is restricted to in-frame clones and leaves out a portion. The sample shows more than 130,000 clones, around 83% of them seen only once. Sequencing was performed on PBMCs. Every receptor here comes from a man aged 35 to 55 in good health and CMV-seropositive.

The chain couples TRBV15 to TRBJ2-7; a weak D match, TRBD1 (6 bases). The CDR3 length is 18 residues. V lost 0 bases and J 1 base, leaving 19 bases between the germline ends. From germline, CDR1 is LNHNV and CDR2 YYDKDF (reference sequence). The CDR3, as DNA: TGTGCCACCAGCAGAGATCCCATTCTCTCACAGGGTTCCTACGAGCAGTACTTC. Protein product: CATSRDPILSQGSYEQYF. The full variable domain, its missing parts supplied by reference TRBV15 and TRBJ2-7, is DAMVIQNPRYQVTQFGKPVTLSCSQTLNHNVMYWYQQKSSQAPKLLFHYYDKDFNNEADTPDNFQSRRPNTSFCFLDIRSPGLGDTAMYLCATSRDPILSQGSYEQYFGPGTRLTVT.

This clone appeared a single time. The rearrangement joins TRBV5-1 to TRBJ2-1; 8 bases align to TRBD2. The germline gives CDR1 SGHRS, CDR2 YFSETQ. The J segment lost 3 bases and the V segment lost 3 bases, leaving 14 bases of the junction unmatched. This CDR3 region has 18 residues. CDR3 loop: CASSSPHQGSGSYNEQFF. Written as DNA, the CDR3 is TGCGCCAGCAGCTCACCGCACCAAGGCAGCGGGAGCTACAATGAGCAGTTCTTC.

The CDR3 is CASSTTGGAGYTF. CDR3 DNA sequence: TGTGCCAGTAGTACGACAGGGGGCGCGGGCTACACCTTC. The chain combines TRBV19 with TRBJ1-2; TRBD1 agrees at 10 bases. Per germline, CDR1 LNHDA and CDR2 SQIVND (reference sequence). The CDR3 consists of 13 residues. Losses at the gene ends were 4 bases for V and 8 bases for J; bases not matched to a gene: 4.

The rearrangement joins TRBV5-1 to TRBJ1-1, with D possibly matching TRBD1 (6 bases). From germline, CDR1 is SGHRS and CDR2 YFSETQ. There are 16 residues in the CDR3. V lost 1 base, J lost 0 bases, and 13 bases lay in between. CDR3 coding DNA: TGCGCCAGCAGCTTGCCGACAGGAGGCATGAACACTGAAGCTTTCTTT. Its protein product is CASSLPTGGMNTEAFF.

The rearrangement joins TRBV7-3 to TRBJ2-7, with 9 positions matching TRBD1. The CDR3 loop spans 14 amino acids. Germline CDR1 and CDR2: SGHTA and FQGTGA. V trimming: 5 bases; J trimming: 1 base; junction bases outside the gene matches: 3. CDR3 protein: CASSQGTGSYEQYF. CDR3 sequence (DNA): TGTGCCAGCAGCCAGGGGACAGGGTCCTACGAGCAGTACTTC.

This chain links TRBV30 with TRBJ2-5; 7 bases are a match to TRBD1. The better agreement between TRBJ2-7 and the DNA end casts doubt on the J call. Germline CDR1 reads GTSNPN; CDR2 reads SVGIG (reference sequence). The CDR3 consists of 13 residues. The CDR3 bases are TGTGCCTGGACCGGGACAGCGGCCTACGAGCAGTACTTC. This gives the protein CAWTGTAAYEQYF.

V and J are TRBV5-1 and TRBJ2-2; 7 bases match TRBD2. From germline, CDR1 is SGHRS and CDR2 YFSETQ. The CDR3 is made up of 15 amino acids. J was trimmed by 4 bases and V by 0 bases; bases with no gene match: 3. The CDR3 DNA reads TGCGCCAGCAGCTTGGGGCTAGCGGTCACCGGGGAGCTGTTTTTT. Amino acids: CASSLGLAVTGELFF.

This clone was detected once. The chain links TRBV30 to TRBJ1-5; D gene ambiguous. V was shortened by 0 bases and J by 0 bases, with 12 bases between the two germline ends. The CDR3 loop spans 16 amino acids. Germline V gene lookup returns CDR1 GTSNPN and CDR2 SVGIG (reference sequence). The CDR3 DNA reads TGTGCCTGGAGTGTACCGGGTAAAGTTAGCAATCAGCCCCAGCATTTT. Translation gives CAWSVPGKVSNQPQHF.

The gene calls are TRBV7-9 and TRBJ2-5, with D possibly TRBD2 on 5 matching bases. The CDR3 totals 14 residues. Trimming left V 4 bases short and J 2 bases short, with 11 bases between. Germline CDR1 reads SEHNR; CDR2 reads FQNEAQ (reference sequence). The CDR3 region is CASSSGLFQETQYF. In DNA form, the CDR3 reads TGTGCCAGCAGCTCCGGACTTTTTCAAGAGACCCAGTACTTC. The whole variable domain, remainder taken from reference TRBV7-9 and TRBJ2-5, is DTGVSQNPRHKITKRGQNVTFRCDPISEHNRLYWYRQTLGQGPEFLTYFQNEAQLEKSRLLSDRFSAERPKGSFSTLEIQRTEQGDSAMYLCASSSGLFQETQYFGPGTRLLVL.

This chain joins TRBV7-2 and TRBJ1-5; TRBD1 agrees at 9 bases. This CDR3 is built from 15 residues. Germline V gene lookup returns CDR1 SGHTA and CDR2 FQGNSA. V dropped 3 bases and J dropped 7; count of bases not matched to a gene: 7. CDR3 protein: CASSLTGGLRQPQHF. The DNA of the CDR3 is TGTGCCAGCAGCTTGACAGGGGGGCTAAGGCAGCCCCAGCATTTT.

The chain carries TRBV6-1 and TRBJ2-7, with TRBD1 matching 8 bases. Germline values: CDR1 MNHNS, CDR2 SASEGT. The CDR3 runs to 15 residues. Losses at the gene ends were 7 bases for V and 2 bases for J; bases not matched to a gene: 10. This CDR3 reads CASIFDDRGPYEQYF. CDR3 DNA: TGTGCCAGCATTTTTGACGACAGGGGCCCCTACGAGCAGTACTTC.

The V and J genes are TRBV7-6 and TRBJ1-1; no clear D gene. Germline CDR1 is SGHVS and CDR2 is FNYEAQ. CDR3 length equals 15 residues. V lost 1 base and J lost 1, with 10 bases in between. The chain's CDR3 is CASSLEAEGNTEAFF. CDR3 DNA sequence: TGTGCCAGCAGCTTAGAGGCGGAGGGGAACACTGAAGCTTTCTTT.

J is TRBJ2-1 and V is TRBV11-3; 10 bases are a match to TRBD2. Germline V gene sequence: CDR1 SGHNT, CDR2 YENEEA. The CDR3 consists of 15 residues. Losses at the gene ends were 4 bases for V and 10 bases for J; bases not matched to a gene: 10. This chain's CDR3 is CASSSRQRGGREQFF. Written as DNA, the CDR3 is TGTGCCAGCAGCTCCCGCCAGCGGGGGGGCCGGGAGCAGTTCTTC.

This clone was detected a few times. The sample has other DNA sequences that encode this CDR3 too. The gene calls are TRBV5-6 and TRBJ2-7, with D perhaps matching TRBD2 (7 bases). The CDR3 runs to 15 residues. Between the trimmed V and J ends, which lost 0 bases and 4 bases, there was a span of 14 bases. Germline V gives CDR1 SGHDT, CDR2 YYEEEE. This CDR3 is CASSLAGGGRYEQYF. The CDR3 bases are TGTGCCAGCAGCTTGGCTGGGGGGGGCCGGTACGAGCAGTACTTC.

CDR3 sequence: CASSSLSGGETQYF. The CDR3 DNA is TGCGCCAGCAGCTCCCTAAGCGGGGGAGAGACCCAGTACTTC. The rearrangement uses TRBV5-1 and TRBJ2-5, with 8 positions matching TRBD2. Per the germline V gene, CDR1 is SGHRS and CDR2 is YFSETQ. V trimming: 3 bases; J trimming: 4 bases; junction bases outside the gene matches: 5. CDR3 size: 14 residues.

V gene TRBV13 combines with J gene TRBJ1-5; possibly TRBD1 for D (6 bases). V was trimmed by 5 bases and J by 6 bases, leaving 14 bases between them. Per the germline V gene, CDR1 is PRHDT and CDR2 is FYEKMQ (reference sequence). The CDR3 has 14 residues. For the CDR3, the DNA is TGTGCCAGCAGCCTGAGGGGGTTGGGTCAGCCCCAGCATTTT. This codes for CASSLRGLGQPQHF. The entire variable domain, with the rest obtained from reference TRBV13 and TRBJ1-5, is as follows: AAGVIQSPRHLIKEKRETATLKCYPIPRHDTVYWYQQGPGQDPQFLISFYEKMQSDKGSIPDRFSAQQFSDYHSELNMSSLELGDSALYFCASSLRGLGQPQHFGDGTRLSIL.

This clone was seen once. The chain has TRBV5-5 and TRBJ2-1; 7 positions agree with TRBD1. V was pared by 4 bases and J by 2 bases, with 6 bases of the junction left unmatched. Per germline, CDR1 SGHKS and CDR2 YYEKEE (reference sequence). CDR3 length: 15 amino acids. CDR3 region: CASSPPGGTYNEQFF. The CDR3 DNA reads TGTGCCAGCAGCCCACCAGGGGGAACCTACAATGAGCAGTTCTTC. Complete variable domain (other parts from reference TRBV5-5 and TRBJ2-1): DAGVTQSPTHLIKTRGQQVTLRCSPISGHKSVSWYQQVLGQGPQFIFQYYEKEERGRGNFPDRFSARQFPNYSSELNVNALLLGDSALYLCASSPPGGTYNEQFFGPGTRLTVL.

This clone was seen only a few times. The genes are TRBV15 and TRBJ1-2, with 7 bases fitting TRBD1. In germline, CDR1 is LNHNV, CDR2 YYDKDF (reference sequence). This CDR3 has 14 residues. Unmatched junction bases numbered 10, after V lost 8 bases and J lost 4 bases. The CDR3 reads CATGSGGLGYGYTF. The CDR3 DNA reads TGTGCCACCGGATCAGGGGGTCTCGGCTATGGCTACACCTTC.